A single sample gave rise to the 5 T cell receptor beta chains below, sequenced in a study of regulatory T cells in long-lasting Graves disease. The time point was: newly diagnosed GD, antithyroid drugs for less than 3 months. The TCR library used RNA extracted from PBMCs. Arm-PCR of CDR3 regions and iRepertoire HTBI primers were the basis on which TCR beta libraries were built. MiXCR, run by TCRdb on the multiplex PCR reads, gives a single entry per CDR3 protein. The sample records 550,000 to 600,000 distinct CDR3 sequences, 15% to 20% being singletons. The sample also formed part of further work on T cells in Graves' hyperthyroidism and ophthalmopathy.

This specimen consisted of peripheral blood mononuclear cells (PBMCs), obtained at new diagnosis, from a patient treated with antithyroid drugs. The receptors here all came from a man aged 18 to 35 with Graves disease.

This clonotype was recorded a few times. The V gene is TRBV18, the J gene TRBJ2-5; 11 bases align to TRBD2. The CDR3 is 15 residues long. The junction had 3 bases not matched to a gene; V was cut back by 6 bases and J by 0 bases. CDR1 is KGHSH, CDR2 LQKENI, per germline. Written as DNA, the CDR3 is TGTGCCAGCTCCGGGACTAGCGGTAACCAAGAGACCCAGTACTTC. Amino acid sequence: CASSGTSGNQETQYF.

The rearrangement uses TRBV15 and TRBJ2-7, with 8 bases lining up with TRBD2. Germline-derived CDR1 and CDR2 are LNHNV and YYDKDF (reference sequence). This CDR3 region has 14 residues. With 2 bases clipped from V and 5 bases from J, the junction kept 5 bases outside the gene matches. The CDR3 DNA reads TGTGCCACCAGCAGAATATCGACTAGCGACGAGCAGTACTTC. Residues: CATSRISTSDEQYF.

V is TRBV9 and J is TRBJ2-7; 9 bases are a match to TRBD1. Germline V gives CDR1 SGDLS, CDR2 YYNGEE. Trimming at V came to 0 bases and at J to 4 bases, leaving 8 bases not matched to a gene. The CDR3 contains 16 residues. The CDR3 sequence is CASSVETGTGIYEQYF. CDR3 sequence (DNA): TGTGCCAGCAGCGTAGAAACCGGGACAGGGATTTACGAGCAGTACTTC.

The table lists this clonotype with many counts. The chain recombines TRBV20-1 with TRBJ2-7; D possibly corresponds to TRBD1 (5 bases). The CDR3 extends over 13 amino acids. Germline CDR1 DFQATT, CDR2 SNEGSKA (reference sequence). V gave up 6 bases and J gave up 3 bases, with 15 bases separating them. The CDR3 spells CSATDTDHYEQYF. CDR3 DNA: TGCAGTGCGACAGACACGGACCACTACGAGCAGTACTTC.

This clonotype was detected only a few times. The rearrangement uses TRBV2 and TRBJ2-4, with 8 bases identical to TRBD1. Germline V gives CDR1 SNHLY, CDR2 FYNNEI. V shed 3 bases, J shed 7 bases, and the junction held 2 bases outside the gene matches. The CDR3 has 13 residues. Here the CDR3 reads CASSDPGGNIQYF. The CDR3 bases are TGTGCCAGCAGTGATCCAGGGGGCAACATTCAGTACTTC.